This T cell receptor (beta chain) comes out of a study of T cell repertoires in cytomegalovirus infection. Whole-study context: Through public TCR beta signatures, both CMV infection and matching HLA type were indicated. Study-level points and caveats: Pooled public TCR beta family frequency picked out CMV carriers with the relevant HLA. It was HLA-C-restricted CMV-specific TCR beta clonotypes that dominated the response ex vivo.

This clonotype was detected only a few times. The antigen is unknown. Germline CDR1 and CDR2: MNHNS and SASEGT. The CDR3 extends over 16 amino acids. The V gene lost 2 bases and the J gene lost 7 bases, with 18 bases spanning the gap. MiXCR was run by TCRdb on the reads, yielding one entry per CDR3 protein. Here the sample spans more than 35,000 distinct CDR3 sequences, just over 50% being singletons. The receptor comes from a human donor in good health (CMV status not recorded). Some clones in this sample may be carry-over from other donors' samples. The material was CD8+ T cells from cultured PBMCs, obtained from culture after CMV antigen stimulation. The genes are TRBV6-1 and TRBJ2-1, with D tentatively TRBD2 (6 bases). The DNA for the CDR3 is TGTGCCAGCAGTGAATGGCGGGGCCCCTCTGGAAATGAGCAGTTCTTC. This encodes CASSEWRGPSGNEQFF.